Reported below is one T cell receptor beta chain. Profiled with immunoSEQ multiplex PCR; TCRdb holds only in-frame clones, not every one. The profile shows 130,000 or so clones, roughly 94% of them singletons. The CDR3 spans 15 residues. V lost 4 bases, J lost 0 bases, and 10 bases lay in between. Germline V gene sequence: CDR1 KGHSH, CDR2 LQKENI. The data originate from a study of control samples from healthy donors and cancer patients. Sequencing used blood. The chain has TRBV18 and TRBJ1-5, with D perhaps TRBD1 (5 bases). The receptor was derived from a man aged 40-50 years in good health. This CDR3 is CASSLQGYSNQPQHF. The CDR3 bases are TGTGCCAGCTCACTTCAGGGCTATAGCAATCAGCCCCAGCATTTT.